Listed below are T cell receptor beta chains from one sample, sequenced in a study of Tregs in tolerant kidney transplant recipients. The repertoire was sequenced with immunoSEQ multiplex PCR; TCRdb's copy has only in-frame clones and lacks some. The sample consists of 85,000 to 90,000 clones, more than 90% of them appearing once. The sequenced sample consisted of CD8+ T cells from blood. Every receptor here comes from a human donor in good health. The CDR3 runs from the conserved cysteine through the conserved F or W.

>TRBV27
CASSPGAAYNEQFF
>TRBV5-6
CASSFSEQGPFSPLHF
>TRBV4-1
CASSQRQGRTGELFF
>TRBV7-6
CASSPGVNYGYTF
>TRBV10-2
CASSEWNTEAFF
>TRBV6-6
CASSYLGPNEAFF
>TRBV6-1
CASSGLLGQVSYNEQFF
>TRBV29-1
CSVAPAGYEQYF
>TRBV7-3
CASSLNQGPSEPQHF
>TRBV15
CATSRGQGRYEQYF
>TRBV27
CASAVGGGKREQFF
>TRBV2
CASKGPGQGNQPQHF
>TRBV5-4
CASSSDLAGGHSYEQYF
>TRBV11-2
CASSLAGRGISGANVLTF
>TRBV7-9
CASSLAPGLDPSYEQYF
>TRBV27
CASSSSGGNYGYTF
>TRBV19
CASSPQGNSGELFF
>TRBV19
CASSTSDVPRGYSSQPQHF
>TRBV15
CATSRDRLSPNTGELFF
>TRBV14
CASSQIETRVTDTQYF
>TRBV7-9
CASSQEGPQRETQYF
>TRBV15
CATSRDLTGQGAITNYGYTF
>TRBV7-9
CASSLAVGSGSEETQYF
>TRBV9
CASSAGTGYEQYF
>TRBV10-3
CATGGSGPYEQYF
>TRBV11-2
CASSSGRGGIQETQYF
>TRBV19
CASSISPMGEQYF
>TRBV27
CASRSGQGRNEQFF